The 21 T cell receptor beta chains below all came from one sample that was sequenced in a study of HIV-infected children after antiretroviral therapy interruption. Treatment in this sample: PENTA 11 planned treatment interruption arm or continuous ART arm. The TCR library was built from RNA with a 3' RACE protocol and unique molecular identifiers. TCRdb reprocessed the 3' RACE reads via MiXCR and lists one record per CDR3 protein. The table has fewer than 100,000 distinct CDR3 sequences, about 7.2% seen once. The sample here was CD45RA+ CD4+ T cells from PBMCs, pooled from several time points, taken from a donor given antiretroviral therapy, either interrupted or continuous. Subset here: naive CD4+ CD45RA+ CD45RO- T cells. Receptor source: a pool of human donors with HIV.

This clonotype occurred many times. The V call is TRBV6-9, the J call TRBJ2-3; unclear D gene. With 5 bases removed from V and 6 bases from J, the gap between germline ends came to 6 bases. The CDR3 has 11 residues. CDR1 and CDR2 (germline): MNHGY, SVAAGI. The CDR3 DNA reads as TGTGCCAGCAGTCGGCCGGATACGCAGTATTTT. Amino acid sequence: CASSRPDTQYF.

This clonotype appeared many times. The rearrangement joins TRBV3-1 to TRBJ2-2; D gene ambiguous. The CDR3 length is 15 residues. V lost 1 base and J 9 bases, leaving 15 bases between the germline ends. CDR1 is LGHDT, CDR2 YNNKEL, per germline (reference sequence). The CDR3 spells CASSQVSGRSRELFF. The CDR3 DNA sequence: TGTGCCAGCAGCCAAGTTTCGGGTAGGAGCCGGGAGCTGTTTTTT.

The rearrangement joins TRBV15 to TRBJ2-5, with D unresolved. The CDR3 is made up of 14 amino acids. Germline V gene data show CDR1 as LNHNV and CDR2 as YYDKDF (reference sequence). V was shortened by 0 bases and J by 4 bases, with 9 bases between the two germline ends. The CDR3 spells CATSRDQYAETQYF. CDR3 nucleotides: TGTGCCACCAGCAGAGATCAGTATGCAGAGACCCAGTACTTC.

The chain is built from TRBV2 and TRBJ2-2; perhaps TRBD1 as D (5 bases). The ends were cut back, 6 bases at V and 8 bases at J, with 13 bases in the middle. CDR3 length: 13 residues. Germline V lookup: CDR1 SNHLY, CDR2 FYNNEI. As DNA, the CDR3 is TGTGCCAGCAGAGCAGGGTTCGGTGGGGAGCTGTTTTTT. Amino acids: CASRAGFGGELFF.

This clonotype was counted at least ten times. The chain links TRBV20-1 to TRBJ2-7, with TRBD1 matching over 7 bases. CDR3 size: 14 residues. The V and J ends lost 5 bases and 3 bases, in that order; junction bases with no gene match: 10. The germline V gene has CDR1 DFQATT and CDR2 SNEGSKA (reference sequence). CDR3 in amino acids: CSAEGPGTVYEQYF. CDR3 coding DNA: TGCAGTGCTGAGGGTCCCGGGACAGTCTACGAGCAGTACTTC.

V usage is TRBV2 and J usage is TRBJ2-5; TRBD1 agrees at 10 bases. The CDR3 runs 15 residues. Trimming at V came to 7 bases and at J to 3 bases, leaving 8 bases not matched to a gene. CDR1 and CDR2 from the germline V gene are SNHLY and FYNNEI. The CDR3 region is CASNFDRGPKETQYF. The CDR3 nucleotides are TGTGCCAGCAACTTCGACAGGGGGCCGAAAGAGACCCAGTACTTC.

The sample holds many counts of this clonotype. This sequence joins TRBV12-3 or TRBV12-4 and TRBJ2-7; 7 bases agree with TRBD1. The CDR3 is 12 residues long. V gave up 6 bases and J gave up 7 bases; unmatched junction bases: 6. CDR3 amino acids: CASRNYRGEQYF. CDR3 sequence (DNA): TGTGCCAGCAGGAATTACAGGGGTGAGCAGTACTTC.

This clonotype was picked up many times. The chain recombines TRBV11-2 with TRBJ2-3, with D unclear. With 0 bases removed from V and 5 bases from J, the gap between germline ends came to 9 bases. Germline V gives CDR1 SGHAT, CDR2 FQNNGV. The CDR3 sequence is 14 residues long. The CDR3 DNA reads TGTGCCAGCAGCTTAGATCGTCAGGTAGATACGCAGTATTTT. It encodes CASSLDRQVDTQYF.

The CDR3 DNA reads as TGCAGTGCCACGCCTCTACAGGGAACCTACAATGAGCAGTTCTTC. Its translation is CSATPLQGTYNEQFF. The chain uses TRBV20-1 and TRBJ2-1, with D perhaps matching TRBD1 (6 bases). The CDR3 length is 15 residues. Trimming cost V 6 bases and J 2 bases, with 17 bases left between them. Germline V lookup: CDR1 DFQATT, CDR2 SNEGSKA (reference sequence).

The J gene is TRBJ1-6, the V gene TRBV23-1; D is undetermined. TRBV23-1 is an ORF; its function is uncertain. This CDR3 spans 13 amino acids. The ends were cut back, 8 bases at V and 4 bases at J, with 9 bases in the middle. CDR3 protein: CASPGRYNSPLHF. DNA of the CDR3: TGCGCCAGCCCAGGACGGTATAATTCACCCCTCCACTTT.

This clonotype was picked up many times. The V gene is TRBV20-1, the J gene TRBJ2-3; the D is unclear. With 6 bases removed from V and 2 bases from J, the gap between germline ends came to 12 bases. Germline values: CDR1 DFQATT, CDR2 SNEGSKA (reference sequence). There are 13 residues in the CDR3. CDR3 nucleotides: TGCAGTGCGCCTGCCCGGACCACAGATACGCAGTATTTT. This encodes CSAPARTTDTQYF.

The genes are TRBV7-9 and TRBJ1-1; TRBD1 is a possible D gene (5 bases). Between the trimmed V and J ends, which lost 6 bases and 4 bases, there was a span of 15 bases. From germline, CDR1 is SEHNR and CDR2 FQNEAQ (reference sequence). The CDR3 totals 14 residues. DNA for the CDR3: TGTGCCAGCAGTTGGGGACTGGGGGGCACTGAAGCTTTCTTT. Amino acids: CASSWGLGGTEAFF.

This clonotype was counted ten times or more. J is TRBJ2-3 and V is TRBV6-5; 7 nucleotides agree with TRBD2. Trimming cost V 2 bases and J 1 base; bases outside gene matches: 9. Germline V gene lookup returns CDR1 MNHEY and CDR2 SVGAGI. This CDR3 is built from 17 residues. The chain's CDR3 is CASSYLTISGGTDTQYF. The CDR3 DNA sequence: TGTGCCAGCAGTTACCTTACGATCAGCGGGGGCACAGATACGCAGTATTTT.

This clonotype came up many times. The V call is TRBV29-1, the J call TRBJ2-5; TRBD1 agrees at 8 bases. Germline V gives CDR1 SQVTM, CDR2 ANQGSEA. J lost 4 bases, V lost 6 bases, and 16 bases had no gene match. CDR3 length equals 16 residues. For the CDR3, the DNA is TGCAGCGTGATTCCTGCATTCAGGGGGCCGGGAGAGACCCAGTACTTC. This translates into CSVIPAFRGPGETQYF.

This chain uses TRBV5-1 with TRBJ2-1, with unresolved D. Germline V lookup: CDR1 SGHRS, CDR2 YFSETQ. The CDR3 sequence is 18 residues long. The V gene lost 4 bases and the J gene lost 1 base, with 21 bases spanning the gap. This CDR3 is CASSRSRLTGESYNEQFF. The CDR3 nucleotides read TGCGCCAGCAGCCGGTCCCGGCTAACCGGAGAATCCTACAATGAGCAGTTCTTC.

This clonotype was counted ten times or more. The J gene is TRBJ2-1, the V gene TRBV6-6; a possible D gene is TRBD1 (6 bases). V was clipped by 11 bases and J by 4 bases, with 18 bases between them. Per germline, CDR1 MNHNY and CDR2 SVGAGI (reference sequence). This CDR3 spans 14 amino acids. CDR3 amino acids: CAALSGTNYNEQFF. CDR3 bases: TGTGCCGCCTTATCCGGGACAAATTACAATGAGCAGTTCTTC.

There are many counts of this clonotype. The CDR3 here is CASSPWDRGRASPLHF. As DNA, the CDR3 is TGTGCCAGCAGCCCCTGGGACAGGGGAAGAGCTTCACCCCTCCACTTT. The V gene is TRBV5-5, the J gene TRBJ1-6, with 10 nucleotides matching TRBD1. J lost 9 bases, V lost 4 bases, and 10 bases had no gene match. The CDR3 consists of 16 residues. Germline assignment: CDR1 SGHKS and CDR2 YYEKEE (reference sequence).

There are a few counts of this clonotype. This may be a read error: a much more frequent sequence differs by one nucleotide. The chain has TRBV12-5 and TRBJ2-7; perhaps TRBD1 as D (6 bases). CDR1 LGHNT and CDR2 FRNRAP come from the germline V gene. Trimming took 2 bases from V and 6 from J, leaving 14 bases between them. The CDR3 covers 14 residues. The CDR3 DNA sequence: TGTGCTAGTGGTTTGATGGCAGGGGAGTGCGAGCAGTACTTC. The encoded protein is CASGLMAGECEQYF.

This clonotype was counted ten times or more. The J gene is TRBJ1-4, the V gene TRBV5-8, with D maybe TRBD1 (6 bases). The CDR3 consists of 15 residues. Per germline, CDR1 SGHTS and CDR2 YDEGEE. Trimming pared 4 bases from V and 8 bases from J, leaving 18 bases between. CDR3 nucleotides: TGTGCCAGCAGCCCAGGCCCCACAGGGAGGGAAAAACTGTTTTTT. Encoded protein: CASSPGPTGREKLFF. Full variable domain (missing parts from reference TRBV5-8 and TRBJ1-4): EAGVTQSPTHLIKTRGQQATLRCSPISGHTSVYWYQQALGLGLQFLLWYDEGEERNRGNFPPRFSGRQFPNYSSELNVNALELEDSALYLCASSPGPTGREKLFFGSGTQLSVL.

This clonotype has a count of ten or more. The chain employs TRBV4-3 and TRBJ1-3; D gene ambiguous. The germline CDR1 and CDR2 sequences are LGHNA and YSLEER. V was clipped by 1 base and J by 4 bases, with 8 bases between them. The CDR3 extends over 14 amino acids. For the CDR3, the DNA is TGCGCCAGCAGCCAAGTACAAGACGGAAACACCATATATTTT. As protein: CASSQVQDGNTIYF.

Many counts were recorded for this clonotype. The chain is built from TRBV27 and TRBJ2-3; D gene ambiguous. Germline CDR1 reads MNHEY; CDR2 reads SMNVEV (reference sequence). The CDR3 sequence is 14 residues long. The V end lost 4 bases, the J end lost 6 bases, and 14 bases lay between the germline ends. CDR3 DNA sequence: TGTGCCAGCAGTTCGCCCCCGTCTAGGGATACGCAGTATTTT. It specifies CASSSPPSRDTQYF.